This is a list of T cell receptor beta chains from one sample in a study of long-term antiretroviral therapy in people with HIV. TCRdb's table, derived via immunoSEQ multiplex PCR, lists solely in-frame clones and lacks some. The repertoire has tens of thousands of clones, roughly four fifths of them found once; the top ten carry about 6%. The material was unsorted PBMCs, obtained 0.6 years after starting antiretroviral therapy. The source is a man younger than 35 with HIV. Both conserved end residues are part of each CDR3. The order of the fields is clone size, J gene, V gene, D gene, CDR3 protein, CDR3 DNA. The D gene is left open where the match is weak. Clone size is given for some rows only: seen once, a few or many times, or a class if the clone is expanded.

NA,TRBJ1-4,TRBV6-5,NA,CASSSGEKLFF,TGTGCCAGCAGTTCGGGTGAAAAACTGTTTTTT
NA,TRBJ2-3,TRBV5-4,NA,CASSLTGRGTDTQYF,TGTGCCAGCAGCTTGACCGGGAGAGGGACAGATACGCAGTATTTT
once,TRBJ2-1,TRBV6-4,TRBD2,CASSERTSEVPFSLYNEQFF,TGTGCCAGCAGTGAACGGACTAGCGAAGTTCCCTTTTCCCTTTACAATGAGCAGTTCTTC
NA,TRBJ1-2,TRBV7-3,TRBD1,CASSLGGGLDYGYTF,TGTGCCAGCAGCTTGGGAGGGGGCCTGGACTATGGCTACACCTTC
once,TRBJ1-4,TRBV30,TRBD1,CAWDGRGGEKLFF,TGTGCCTGGGATGGCAGGGGGGGCGAAAAACTGTTTTTT
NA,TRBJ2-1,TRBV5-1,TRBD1,CASSLGQGDLDEQFF,TGCGCCAGCAGCTTGGGTCAGGGGGATTTAGATGAGCAGTTCTTC
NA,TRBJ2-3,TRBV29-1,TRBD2,CSVASGSTDTQYF,TGCAGCGTGGCTAGCGGGAGCACAGATACGCAGTATTTT
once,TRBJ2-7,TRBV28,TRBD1,CASSFLWDRDSYEQYF,TGTGCCAGCAGTTTCCTTTGGGACAGGGACTCCTACGAGCAGTACTTC
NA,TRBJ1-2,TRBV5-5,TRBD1,CASSTDRGNYGYTF,TGTGCCAGCAGCACGGACAGGGGGAACTATGGCTACACCTTC
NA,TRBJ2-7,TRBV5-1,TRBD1,CASSLEGAQGSYEQYF,TGCGCCAGCAGCTTGGAGGGGGCGCAGGGCTCCTACGAGCAGTACTTC
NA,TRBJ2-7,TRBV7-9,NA,CASSLVESEQYF,TGTGCCAGCAGCTTAGTGGAGTCCGAGCAGTACTTC
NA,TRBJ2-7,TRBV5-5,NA,CASSWDSSYEQYF,TGTGCCAGCAGCTGGGACTCCTCCTACGAGCAGTACTTC
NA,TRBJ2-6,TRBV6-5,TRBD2,CASSYSGSSGANVLTF,TGTGCCAGCAGTTATAGCGGGAGCTCTGGGGCCAACGTCCTGACTTTC
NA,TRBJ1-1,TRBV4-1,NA,CASSFGGGEAFF,TGCGCCAGCAGCTTCGGGGGAGGTGAAGCTTTCTTT
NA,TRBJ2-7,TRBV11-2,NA,CASSLDLANRREQYF,TGTGCCAGCAGCTTAGATTTAGCAAACCGTCGGGAGCAGTACTTC
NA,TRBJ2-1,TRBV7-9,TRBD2,CASSPRTSKHNEQFF,TGTGCCAGCAGCCCCAGGACTAGCAAACACAATGAGCAGTTCTTC
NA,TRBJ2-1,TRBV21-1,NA,CASSKKGLANEQFF,TGTGCCAGCAGCAAAAAGGGACTAGCGAATGAGCAGTTCTTC
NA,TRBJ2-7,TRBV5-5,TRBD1,CASSSRTGGSYEQYF,TGTGCCAGCAGCTCCCGGACAGGGGGCTCCTACGAGCAGTACTTC
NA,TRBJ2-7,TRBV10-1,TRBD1,CASSERDRPIYEQYF,TGCGCCAGCAGTGAGCGGGACAGGCCTATCTACGAGCAGTACTTC
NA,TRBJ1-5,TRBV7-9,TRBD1,CASSLTGGDQPQHF,TGTGCCAGCAGCTTGACAGGGGGGGATCAGCCCCAGCATTTT
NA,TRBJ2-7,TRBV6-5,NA,CASSPDRDWEQYF,TGTGCCAGCAGTCCAGACAGGGACTGGGAGCAGTACTTC
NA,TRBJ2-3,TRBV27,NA,CASSLGTVSTDTQYF,TGTGCCAGCAGTCTCGGGACTGTTAGCACAGATACGCAGTATTTT
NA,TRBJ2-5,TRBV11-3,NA,CASSLNVRYQETQYF,TGTGCCAGCAGCTTAAATGTTAGGTACCAAGAGACCCAGTACTTC
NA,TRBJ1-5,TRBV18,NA,CASSPDRGGNQPQHF,TGTGCCAGCTCCCCGGATAGGGGGGGCAATCAGCCCCAGCATTTT
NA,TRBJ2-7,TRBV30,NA,CAWIPKDGSSYEQYF,TGTGCCTGGATCCCAAAGGACGGGAGCTCCTACGAGCAGTACTTC
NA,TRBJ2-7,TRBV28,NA,CAAAFGRYEQYF,TGTGCCGCCGCTTTCGGCCGGTACGAGCAGTACTTC
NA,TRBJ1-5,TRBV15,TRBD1,CATSRGGGQFNQPQHF,TGTGCCACCAGCAGAGGGGGGGGACAGTTTAATCAGCCCCAGCATTTT
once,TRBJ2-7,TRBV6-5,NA,CASSYEGVYEQYF,TGTGCCAGCAGTTACGAGGGGGTATACGAGCAGTACTTC
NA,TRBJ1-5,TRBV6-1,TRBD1,CAGSTGDQPQHF,TGTGCCGGTAGTACAGGGGATCAGCCCCAGCATTTT
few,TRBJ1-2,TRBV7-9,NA,CASSEDSYGYTF,TGTGCCAGCAGCGAAGACAGCTATGGCTACACCTTC
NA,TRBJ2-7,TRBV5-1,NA,CASSQGWAEQYF,TGCGCCAGCAGCCAGGGGTGGGCCGAGCAGTACTTC
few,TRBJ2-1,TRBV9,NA,CASSVRSSDPSYNEQFF,TGTGCCAGCAGCGTCCGATCTAGCGACCCCTCCTACAATGAGCAGTTCTTC
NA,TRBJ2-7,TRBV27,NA,CASSLHQGTHYEQYF,TGTGCCAGCAGTCTCCATCAGGGAACCCACTACGAGCAGTACTTC
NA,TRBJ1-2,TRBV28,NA,CASSTGTRRKTF,TGTGCCAGCAGTACCGGGACAAGGAGGAAGACCTTC
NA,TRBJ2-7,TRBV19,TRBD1,CASSIGTGVYEQYF,TGTGCCAGTAGTATAGGAACAGGGGTCTACGAGCAGTACTTC
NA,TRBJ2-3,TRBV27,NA,CASSLSGTETDTQYF,TGTGCCAGCAGTTTATCAGGGACTGAGACAGATACGCAGTATTTT
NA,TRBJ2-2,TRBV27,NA,CASSFLGTGELFF,TGTGCCAGCAGTTTTTTAGGAACCGGGGAGCTGTTTTTT
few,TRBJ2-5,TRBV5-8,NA,CASSLQETQYF,TGTGCCAGCAGCTTACAAGAGACCCAGTACTTC
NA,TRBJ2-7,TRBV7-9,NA,CASSLLGYEQYF,TGTGCCAGCAGCTTATTGGGATACGAGCAGTACTTC
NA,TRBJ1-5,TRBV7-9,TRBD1,CASSLLQGQGGNQPQHF,TGTGCCAGCAGCTTATTACAGGGGCAGGGGGGCAATCAGCCCCAGCATTTT
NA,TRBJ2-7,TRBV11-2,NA,CASSPRVRYEQYF,TGTGCCAGCAGCCCTAGGGTAAGATACGAGCAGTACTTC
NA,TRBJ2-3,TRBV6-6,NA,CASSLRGTDTQYF,TGTGCCAGCAGTCTCCGAGGGACAGATACGCAGTATTTT
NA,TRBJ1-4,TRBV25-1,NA,CASSEGPTNEKLFF,TGTGCCAGCAGTGAAGGACCAACTAATGAAAAACTGTTTTTT
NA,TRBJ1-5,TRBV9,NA,CASSVQGKEPQHF,TGTGCCAGCAGCGTACAGGGGAAGGAGCCCCAGCATTTT
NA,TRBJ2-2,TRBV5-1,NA,CASSLQSPTLELFF,TGCGCCAGCAGCTTGCAATCCCCGACATTGGAGCTGTTTTTT
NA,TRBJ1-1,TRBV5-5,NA,CASSYRTVDPEAFF,TGTGCCAGCAGCTATCGGACAGTGGACCCTGAAGCTTTCTTT
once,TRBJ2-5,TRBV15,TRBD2,CATRERERQETQYF,TGTGCCACCAGAGAGCGGGAGCGCCAAGAGACCCAGTACTTC
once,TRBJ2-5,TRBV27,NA,CASTAAGDRGKETQYF,TGTGCCAGCACGGCGGCAGGGGATCGTGGAAAAGAGACCCAGTACTTC
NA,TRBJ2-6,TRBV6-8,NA,CASSPDVNPGANVLTF,TGTGCCAGCAGTCCGGACGTTAATCCAGGGGCCAACGTCCTGACTTTC
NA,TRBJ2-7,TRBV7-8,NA,CASSWGQFNYEQYF,TGTGCCAGCAGTTGGGGTCAGTTTAACTACGAGCAGTACTTC
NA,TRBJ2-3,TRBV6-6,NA,CASSYSTSDTQYF,TGTGCCAGCAGTTACTCCACATCAGATACGCAGTATTTT
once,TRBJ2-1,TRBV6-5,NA,CASSPESSYNEQFF,TGTGCCAGCAGCCCCGAAAGCTCCTACAATGAGCAGTTCTTC
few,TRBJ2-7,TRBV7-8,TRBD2,CASRPTSGYEQYF,TGTGCCAGCAGACCGACTAGCGGGTACGAGCAGTACTTC